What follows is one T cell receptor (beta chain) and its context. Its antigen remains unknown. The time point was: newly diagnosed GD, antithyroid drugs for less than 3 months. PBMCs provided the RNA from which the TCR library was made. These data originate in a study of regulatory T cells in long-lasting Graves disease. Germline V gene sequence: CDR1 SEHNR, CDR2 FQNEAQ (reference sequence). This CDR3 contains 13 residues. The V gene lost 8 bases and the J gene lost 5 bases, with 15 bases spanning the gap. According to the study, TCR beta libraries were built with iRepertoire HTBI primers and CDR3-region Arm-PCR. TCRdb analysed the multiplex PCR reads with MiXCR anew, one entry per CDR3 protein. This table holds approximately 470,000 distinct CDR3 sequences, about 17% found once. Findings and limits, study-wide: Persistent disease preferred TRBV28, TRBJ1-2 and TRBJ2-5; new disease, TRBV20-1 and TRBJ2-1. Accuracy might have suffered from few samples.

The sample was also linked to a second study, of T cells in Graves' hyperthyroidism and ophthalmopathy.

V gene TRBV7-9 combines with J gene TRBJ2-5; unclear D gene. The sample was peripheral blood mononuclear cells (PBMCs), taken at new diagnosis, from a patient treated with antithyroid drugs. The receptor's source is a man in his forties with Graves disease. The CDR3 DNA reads TGTGCCAGCGGATCACTCCTGGGGGAGACCCAGTACTTC. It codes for CASGSLLGETQYF.